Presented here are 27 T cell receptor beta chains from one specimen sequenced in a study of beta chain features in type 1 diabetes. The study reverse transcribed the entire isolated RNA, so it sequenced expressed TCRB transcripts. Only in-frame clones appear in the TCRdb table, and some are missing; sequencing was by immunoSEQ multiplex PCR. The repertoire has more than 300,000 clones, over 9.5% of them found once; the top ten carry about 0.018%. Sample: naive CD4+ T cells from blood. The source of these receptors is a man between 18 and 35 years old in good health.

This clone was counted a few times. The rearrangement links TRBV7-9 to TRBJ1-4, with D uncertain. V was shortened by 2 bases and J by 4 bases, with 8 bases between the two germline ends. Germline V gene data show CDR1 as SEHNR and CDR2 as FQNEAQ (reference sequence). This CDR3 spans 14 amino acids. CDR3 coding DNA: TGTGCCAGCAGCTTATCGCAGAATAATGAAAAACTGTTTTTT. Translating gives CASSLSQNNEKLFF. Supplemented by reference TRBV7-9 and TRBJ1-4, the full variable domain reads DTGVSQNPRHKITKRGQNVTFRCDPISEHNRLYWYRQTLGQGPEFLTYFQNEAQLEKSRLLSDRFSAERPKGSFSTLEIQRTEQGDSAMYLCASSLSQNNEKLFFGSGTQLSVL.

The CDR3 is CASSLDPGSYEQYF. The CDR3 DNA sequence: TGTGCCAGCAGCTTGGACCCAGGTTCCTACGAGCAGTACTTC. The chain joins TRBV5-4 to TRBJ2-7; D remains ambiguous. The CDR3 is 14 amino acids. The germline gives CDR1 SGHNT, CDR2 YYREEE (reference sequence). Deletions cut 0 bases from V and 1 base from J, with 8 bases between.

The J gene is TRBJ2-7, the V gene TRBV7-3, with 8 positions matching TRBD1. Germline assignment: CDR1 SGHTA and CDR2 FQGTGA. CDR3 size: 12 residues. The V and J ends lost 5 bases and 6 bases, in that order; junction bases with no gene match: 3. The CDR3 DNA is TGTGCCAGCAGCGCCACAGGGGGCGAGCAGTACTTC. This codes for CASSATGGEQYF. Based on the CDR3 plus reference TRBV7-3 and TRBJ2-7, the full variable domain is GAGVSQTPSNKVTEKGKYVELRCDPISGHTALYWYRQSLGQGPEFLIYFQGTGAADDSGLPNDRFFAVRPEGSVSTLKIQRTERGDSAVYLCASSATGGEQYFGPGTRLTVT.

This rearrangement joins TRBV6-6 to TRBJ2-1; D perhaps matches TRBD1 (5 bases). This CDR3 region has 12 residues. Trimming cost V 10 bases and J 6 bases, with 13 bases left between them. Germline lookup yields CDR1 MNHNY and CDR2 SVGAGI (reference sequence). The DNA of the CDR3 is TGTGCCACTCGGCCAGGGCGCAATGAGCAGTTCTTC. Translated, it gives CATRPGRNEQFF.

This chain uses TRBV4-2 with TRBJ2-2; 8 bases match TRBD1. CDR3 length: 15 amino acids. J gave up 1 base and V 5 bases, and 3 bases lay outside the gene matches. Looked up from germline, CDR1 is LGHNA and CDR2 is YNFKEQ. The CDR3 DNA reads TGTGCCAGCAGCTCCGACAGGGGGAACACCGGGGAGCTGTTTTTT. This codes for CASSSDRGNTGELFF.

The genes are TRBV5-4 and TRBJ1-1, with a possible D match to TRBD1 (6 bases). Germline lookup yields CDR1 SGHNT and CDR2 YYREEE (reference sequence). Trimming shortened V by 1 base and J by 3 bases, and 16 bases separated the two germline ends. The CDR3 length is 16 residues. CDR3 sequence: CASSLYSGARYTEAFF. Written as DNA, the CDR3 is TGTGCCAGCAGCTTGTATTCAGGGGCGCGTTACACTGAAGCTTTCTTT.

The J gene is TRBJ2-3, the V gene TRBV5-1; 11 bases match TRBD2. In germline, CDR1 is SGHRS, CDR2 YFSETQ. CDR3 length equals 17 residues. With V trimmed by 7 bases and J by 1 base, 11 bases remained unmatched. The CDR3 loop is CASSFVAGGPRTDTQYF. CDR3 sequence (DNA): TGCGCCAGCTCCTTCGTAGCGGGAGGGCCCCGCACAGATACGCAGTATTTT.

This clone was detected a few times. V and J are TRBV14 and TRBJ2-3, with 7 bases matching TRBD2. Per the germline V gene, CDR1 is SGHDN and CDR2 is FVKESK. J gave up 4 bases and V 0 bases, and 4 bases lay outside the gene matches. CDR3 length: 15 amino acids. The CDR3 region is CASSQEGAGADTQYF. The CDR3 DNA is TGTGCCAGCAGCCAAGAAGGCGCGGGAGCAGATACGCAGTATTTT.

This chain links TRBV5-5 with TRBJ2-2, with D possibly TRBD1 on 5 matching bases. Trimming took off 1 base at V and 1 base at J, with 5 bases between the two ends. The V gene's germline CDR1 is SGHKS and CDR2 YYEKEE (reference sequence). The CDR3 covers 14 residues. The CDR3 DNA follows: TGTGCCAGCAGCTTGACAGGGAACACCGGGGAGCTGTTTTTT. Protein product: CASSLTGNTGELFF. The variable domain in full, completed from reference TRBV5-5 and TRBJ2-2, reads DAGVTQSPTHLIKTRGQQVTLRCSPISGHKSVSWYQQVLGQGPQFIFQYYEKEERGRGNFPDRFSARQFPNYSSELNVNALLLGDSALYLCASSLTGNTGELFFGEGSRLTVL.

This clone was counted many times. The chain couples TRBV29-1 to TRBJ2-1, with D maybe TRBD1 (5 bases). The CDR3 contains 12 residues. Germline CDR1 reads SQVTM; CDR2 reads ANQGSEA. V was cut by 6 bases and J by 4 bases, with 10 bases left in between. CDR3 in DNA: TGCAGCGTCCAGGACACTTACAATGAGCAGTTCTTC. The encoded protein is CSVQDTYNEQFF.

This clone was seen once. CDR3 in DNA: TGTGCCAGCAGCTTGGGGGCCACAGTGAACTATGGCTACACCTTC. This encodes CASSLGATVNYGYTF. The chain combines TRBV5-6 with TRBJ1-2; D call uncertain. CDR1 and CDR2 (germline): SGHDT, YYEEEE. V was cut by 0 bases and J by 2 bases, with 11 bases left in between. This CDR3 is built from 15 residues.

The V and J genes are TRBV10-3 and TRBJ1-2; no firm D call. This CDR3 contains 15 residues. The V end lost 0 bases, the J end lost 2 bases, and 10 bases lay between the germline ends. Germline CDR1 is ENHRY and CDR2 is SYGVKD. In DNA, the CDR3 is TGTGCCATCAGTGAGTCCGGCCGGGGAAACTATGGCTACACCTTC. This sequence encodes CAISESGRGNYGYTF.

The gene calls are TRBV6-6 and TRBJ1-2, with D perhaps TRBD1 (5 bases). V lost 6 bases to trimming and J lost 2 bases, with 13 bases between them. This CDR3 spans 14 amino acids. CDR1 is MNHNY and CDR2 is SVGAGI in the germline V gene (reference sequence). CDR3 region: CASSLPGLNYGYTF. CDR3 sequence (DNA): TGTGCCAGCAGCCTACCGGGACTAAACTATGGCTACACCTTC.

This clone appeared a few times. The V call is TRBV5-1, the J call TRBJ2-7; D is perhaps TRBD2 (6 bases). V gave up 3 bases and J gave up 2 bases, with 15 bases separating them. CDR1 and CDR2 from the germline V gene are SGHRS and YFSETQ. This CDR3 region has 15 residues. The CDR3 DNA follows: TGCGCCAGCAGCTGGGGGGACCTTACTACCTACGAGCAGTACTTC. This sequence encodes CASSWGDLTTYEQYF.

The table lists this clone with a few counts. The CDR3 nucleotides are TGTGCCAGCAGCTTTGATAGGGAGAAGTACTTC. Translated, it gives CASSFDREKYF. The chain links TRBV5-4 to TRBJ2-7, with D tentatively TRBD2 (5 bases). CDR1 is SGHNT, CDR2 YYREEE, per germline (reference sequence). The V end lost 2 bases, the J end lost 11 bases, and 11 bases lay between the germline ends. The CDR3 is 11 amino acids.

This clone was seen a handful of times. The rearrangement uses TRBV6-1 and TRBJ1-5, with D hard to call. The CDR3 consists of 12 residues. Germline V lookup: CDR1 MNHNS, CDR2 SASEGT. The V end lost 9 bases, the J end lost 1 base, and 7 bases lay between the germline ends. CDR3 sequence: CASRRSNQPQHF. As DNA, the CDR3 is TGTGCCAGTCGTAGAAGCAATCAGCCCCAGCATTTT.

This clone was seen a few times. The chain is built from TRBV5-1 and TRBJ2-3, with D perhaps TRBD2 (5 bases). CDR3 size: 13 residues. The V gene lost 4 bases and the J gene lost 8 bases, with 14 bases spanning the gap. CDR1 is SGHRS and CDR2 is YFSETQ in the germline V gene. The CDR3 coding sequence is TGCGCCAGCAGCCCCGTGAGGGCCCCTACGCAGTATTTT. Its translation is CASSPVRAPTQYF.

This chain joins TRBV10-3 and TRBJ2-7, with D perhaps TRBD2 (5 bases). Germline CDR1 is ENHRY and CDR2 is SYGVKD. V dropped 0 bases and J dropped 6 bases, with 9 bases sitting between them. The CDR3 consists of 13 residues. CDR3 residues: CAISESGDFEQYF. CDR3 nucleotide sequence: TGTGCCATCAGTGAGTCGGGAGATTTCGAGCAGTACTTC.

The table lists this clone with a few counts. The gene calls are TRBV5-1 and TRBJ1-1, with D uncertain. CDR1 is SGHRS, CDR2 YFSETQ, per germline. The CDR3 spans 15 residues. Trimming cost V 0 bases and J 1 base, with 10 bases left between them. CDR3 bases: TGCGCCAGCAGCTTGGATACAGTCCCGAACACTGAAGCTTTCTTT. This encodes CASSLDTVPNTEAFF. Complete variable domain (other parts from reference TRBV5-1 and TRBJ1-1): KAGVTQTPRYLIKTRGQQVTLSCSPISGHRSVSWYQQTPGQGLQFLFEYFSETQRNKGNFPGRFSGRQFSNSRSEMNVSTLELGDSALYLCASSLDTVPNTEAFFGQGTRLTVV.

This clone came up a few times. CDR3 in DNA: TGTGCCAGCAGTTACTCGTCGGAGAATCAGCCCCAGCATTTT. Its translation: CASSYSSENQPQHF. J is TRBJ1-5 and V is TRBV6-6, with unresolved D. V was shortened by 0 bases and J by 4 bases, with 7 bases between the two germline ends. This CDR3 is built from 14 residues. Germline lookup yields CDR1 MNHNY and CDR2 SVGAGI (reference sequence).

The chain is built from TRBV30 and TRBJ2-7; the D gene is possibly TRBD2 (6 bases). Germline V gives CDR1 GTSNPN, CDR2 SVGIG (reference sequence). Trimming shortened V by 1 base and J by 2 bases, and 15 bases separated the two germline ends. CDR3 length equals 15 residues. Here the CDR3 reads CAWSEGGGYTYEQYF. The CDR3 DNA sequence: TGTGCCTGGAGTGAAGGAGGAGGGTACACCTACGAGCAGTACTTC.

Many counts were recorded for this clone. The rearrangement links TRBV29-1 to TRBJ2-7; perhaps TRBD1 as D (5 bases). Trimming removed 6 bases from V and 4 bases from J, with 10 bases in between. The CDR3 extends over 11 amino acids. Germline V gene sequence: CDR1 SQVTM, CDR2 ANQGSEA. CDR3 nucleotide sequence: TGCAGCGTCCATGGGGCGTACGAGCAGTACTTC. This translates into CSVHGAYEQYF.

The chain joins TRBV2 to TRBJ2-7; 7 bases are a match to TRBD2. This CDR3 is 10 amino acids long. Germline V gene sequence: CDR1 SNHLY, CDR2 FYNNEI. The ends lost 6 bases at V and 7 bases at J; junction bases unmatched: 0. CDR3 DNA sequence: TGTGCCAGCAGGCGGGAGGAGCAGTACTTC. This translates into CASRREEQYF. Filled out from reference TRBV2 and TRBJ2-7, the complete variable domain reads EPEVTQTPSHQVTQMGQEVILRCVPISNHLYFYWYRQILGQKVEFLVSFYNNEISEKSEIFDDQFSVERPDGSNFTLKIRSTKLEDSAMYFCASRREEQYFGPGTRLTVT.

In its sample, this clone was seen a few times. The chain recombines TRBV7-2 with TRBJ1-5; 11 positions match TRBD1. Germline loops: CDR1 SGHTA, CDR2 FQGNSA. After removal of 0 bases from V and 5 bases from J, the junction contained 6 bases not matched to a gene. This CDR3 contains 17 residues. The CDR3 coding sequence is TGTGCCAGCAGCTTAGCCCAGGACAGGGGGCGGGATCAGCCCCAGCATTTT. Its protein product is CASSLAQDRGRDQPQHF.

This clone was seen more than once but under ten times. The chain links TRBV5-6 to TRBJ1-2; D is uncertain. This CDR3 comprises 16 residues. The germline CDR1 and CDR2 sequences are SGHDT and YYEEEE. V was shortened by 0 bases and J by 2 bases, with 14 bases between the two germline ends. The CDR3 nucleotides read TGTGCCAGCAGCTTGGCCGGGTCCGGCTCCAACTATGGCTACACCTTC. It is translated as CASSLAGSGSNYGYTF.

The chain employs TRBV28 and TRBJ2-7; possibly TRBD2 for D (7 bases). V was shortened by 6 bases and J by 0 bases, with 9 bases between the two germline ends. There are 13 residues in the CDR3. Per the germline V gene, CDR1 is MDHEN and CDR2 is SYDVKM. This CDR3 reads CASRGGPSYEQYF. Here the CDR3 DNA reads TGTGCCAGCAGGGGGGGGCCCTCCTACGAGCAGTACTTC.

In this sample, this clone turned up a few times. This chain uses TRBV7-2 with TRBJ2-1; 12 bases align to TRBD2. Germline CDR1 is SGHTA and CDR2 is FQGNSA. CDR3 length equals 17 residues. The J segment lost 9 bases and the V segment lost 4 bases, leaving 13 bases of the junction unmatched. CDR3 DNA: TGTGCCAGCAGCTCCCCCGGGGGGCTAGCGGGAGGGGGTGAGCAGTTCTTC. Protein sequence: CASSSPGGLAGGGEQFF.